Listed here is a single TCR beta chain. What it binds is not known. The method was immunoSEQ multiplex PCR; TCRdb's version includes in-frame clones alone and lacks a portion of them. The sample carries fewer than 35,000 clones, approximately 85% recorded once. The data belong to a study of OX40 agonist ivuxolimab in advanced cancers. Germline V gives CDR1 SGDLS, CDR2 YYNGEE. There are 13 residues in the CDR3. Trimming took off 2 bases at V and 5 bases at J, with 7 bases between the two ends. General study points: Which antigen the expanded peripheral T cells recognized is unknown.

The input for sequencing was CD4+ or CD8+ T cells sorted from blood, taken in a trial of the OX40 agonist ivuxolimab. The V and J genes are TRBV9 and TRBJ2-2; D call uncertain. This clonotype was sampled from an adult with an advanced solid tumor such as melanoma, head and neck, liver or kidney cancer. This CDR3 is CASSVQWTGELFF. DNA for the CDR3: TGTGCCAGCAGCGTTCAATGGACCGGGGAGCTGTTTTTT. The full variable domain, with the rest looked up from reference TRBV9 and TRBJ2-2, is DSGVTQTPKHLITATGQRVTLRCSPRSGDLSVYWYQQSLDQGLQFLIQYYNGEERAKGNILERFSAQQFPDLHSELNLSSLELGDSALYFCASSVQWTGELFFGEGSRLTVL.